This TCR beta chain was profiled in a study of T cells after yellow fever vaccination. Regarding the study as a whole: Highly abundant clonotypes carried over from the bulk population could end up in FACS-sorted repertoires as contaminants. A minor fraction of clonotypes spanned both CD4 and CD8 compartments. Post-booster samples contained most primary-vaccination clones (approximately 96% CD4, around 90% CD8).

5'RACE template switching generated TCR cDNA, adding a universal primer site and UMIs. TCRdb analysed the 5' RACE reads with MiXCR anew, one entry per CDR3 protein. The sample records 250,000 or so distinct CDR3 sequences, around 6.7% being singletons. This clonotype was seen a few times. The antigen is not known. This clonotype was sampled from a man aged 30-40 years who received the YFV17D yellow fever vaccine. Sequencing used CD4+ T cells sorted from PBMCs, obtained on the day of the yellow fever booster vaccination.

CDR3 bases: TGTGCCAGCGCCCGGGAGGCGTCGTACGAGCAGTACTTC. This encodes CASAREASYEQYF. This rearrangement joins TRBV3-1 to TRBJ2-7, with 7 bases lining up with TRBD2. The CDR3 covers 13 residues. The germline V gene has CDR1 LGHDT and CDR2 YNNKEL (reference sequence). Trimming cost V 8 bases and J 4 bases; bases outside gene matches: 8.